Listed below are T cell receptor beta chains from one sample, sequenced in a study of molecular identifiers for immune sequencing clone quantification. TCRdb passed the PCR reads through MiXCR, listing each CDR3 protein once. In the table there are some 97,000 distinct CDR3 sequences, 20% to 25% of which are singletons. Sequencing was carried out using naive CD8+ T cells from blood, with Jurkat cell RNA spiked in. Receptors were obtained from a human donor in good health. Some libraries in this study had Jurkat cell RNA spiked in. Both conserved end residues are part of each CDR3. D genes are given only for firm matches. Clone size is not always given. Where it is, it says once, few, many or a class for expanded clones.

size,D,J,V,DNA,CDR3
many,.,TRBJ2-7,TRBV6-2/TRBV6-3,TGTGCCAGCACCAAGCCGGGGTACGAGCAGTACTTC,CASTKPGYEQYF
.,.,TRBJ2-1,TRBV29-1,TGCAGCGCTGAGTTGGTGGGGGGTCAGTACAATGGGCAGTTCTTC,CSAELVGGQYNGQFF
many,TRBD2,TRBJ2-2,TRBV20-1,TGCAGTGCCTCTAAGCGGGGGGGCCACACCGGGGAGCTGTTTTTT,CSASKRGGHTGELFF
many,.,TRBJ1-1,TRBV29-1,TGCAGCGGCGATGGGGCCAACTCGAACACTGAAGCTTTCTTT,CSGDGANSNTEAFF
many,TRBD1,TRBJ2-6,TRBV7-8,TGTGCCAGCAGCCAGGGACAGCCCTCTGGGGCCAACGTCCTGACTTTC,CASSQGQPSGANVLTF
many,.,TRBJ1-1,TRBV7-9,TGTGCCAGCAGCCAAAGTCTGCTGGGGGCGGACACTGAAGCTTTCTTT,CASSQSLLGADTEAFF
.,TRBD1,TRBJ1-1,TRBV20-1,TGCAGTGCTAACCCGACAGGGAAAGAGACTGAAGCTTTCTTT,CSANPTGKETEAFF
few,TRBD1,TRBJ2-1,TRBV6-5,TGTGCCAGCAGCCACCAGGGGGTGAATGAGCAGTTCTTC,CASSHQGVNEQFF
few,.,TRBJ2-1,TRBV5-4,TGTGCCAGCAGCTCCGGGACCAAGGAGCAGTTCTTC,CASSSGTKEQFF
many,TRBD1,TRBJ2-5,TRBV24-1,TGTGCCACCAGTGGGGACAGCCAAGAGACCCAGTACTTC,CATSGDSQETQYF
.,TRBD1,TRBJ2-1,TRBV7-9,TGTGCCAGCAGCTTCATCGGGACAGGGGACAATGAGCAGTTCTTC,CASSFIGTGDNEQFF
many,.,TRBJ2-5,TRBV27,TGTGCCAGCAGTTACACGTACCAAGAGACCCAGTACTTC,CASSYTYQETQYF
.,.,TRBJ2-7,TRBV19,TGTGCCAGTAGTATTCTAACGAACTCCTACGAGCAGTACTTC,CASSILTNSYEQYF
many,TRBD1,TRBJ2-5,TRBV6-5,TGTGCCAGCAGTCAAGCAGGGGGACAAGAGACCCAGTACTTC,CASSQAGGQETQYF
many,.,TRBJ1-1,TRBV27,TGTGCCAGCAGTGGCGTGGCGGAAGCTTTCTTT,CASSGVAEAFF
many,TRBD1,TRBJ2-3,TRBV6-2/TRBV6-3,TGTGCCAGCAGCCTCCGGGACAGATACACAGATACGCAGTATTTT,CASSLRDRYTDTQYF
.,.,TRBJ2-1,TRBV7-9,TGTGCCAGCAGCTTACTCCCCGGGACAACTTTATACAATGAGCAGTTCTTC,CASSLLPGTTLYNEQFF
many,TRBD1,TRBJ2-7,TRBV20-1,TGCAGTGCCAGGGACAGGGGGCGCCGCGAGCAGTACTTC,CSARDRGRREQYF
.,.,TRBJ2-5,TRBV7-9,TGTGCCAGCAGCTTAGGAATAGAAGAGACCCAGTACTTC,CASSLGIEETQYF
many,TRBD1,TRBJ1-2,TRBV7-9,TGTGCCAGCAGCTTAGCCCTAGGACAGGGAGACTTC,CASSLALGQGDF
.,TRBD1,TRBJ1-1,TRBV7-2,TGTGCCAGCAGCCCCGAGGACAGGGTGAACACCGAAGCTTTCTTT,CASSPEDRVNTEAFF
few,TRBD2,TRBJ2-5,TRBV7-3,TGTGCCGGCAGCTTAACTAGCGGGAGTCAAGAGACCCAGTACTTC,CAGSLTSGSQETQYF
.,TRBD1,TRBJ2-7,TRBV20-1,TGCAGTGCTAGAGGACTACAGGGGTTCTCCTACGAGCAGTACTTC,CSARGLQGFSYEQYF
many,.,TRBJ1-5,TRBV12-3/TRBV12-4,TGTGCCAGCAGCCTTCGGCCCCAGCATTTT,CASSLRPQHF
.,.,TRBJ2-1,TRBV19,TGTGCCAGTAGTATCTCTAGAGTCGGTGAGCAGTTCTTC,CASSISRVGEQFF
many,.,TRBJ2-7,TRBV12-3/TRBV12-4,TGTGCCAGCAGTTTAGTACCCTACGAGCAGTACTTC,CASSLVPYEQYF
many,TRBD1,TRBJ2-5,TRBV5-1,TGCGCCAGCAGCTTGGGAGACAGGGGTCAGGAGACCCAGTACTTC,CASSLGDRGQETQYF
many,TRBD1,TRBJ2-5,TRBV12-3/TRBV12-4,TGTGCCAGCAGGCTTGGGACAGTAGAGACCCAGTACTTC,CASRLGTVETQYF
many,.,TRBJ2-4,TRBV27,TGTGCCAGCTCAACCCGCGACAGGCCCGCCCAGGTTCAGTACTTC,CASSTRDRPAQVQYF
.,.,TRBJ1-5,TRBV30,TGTGCCTGGAGTGCGGGAAATCAGCCCCCGCATTTT,CAWSAGNQPPHF
many,TRBD2,TRBJ2-7,TRBV5-1,TGCGCCAGCAGAGATACTAGCGGGAGTTACGAGCAGTACTTC,CASRDTSGSYEQYF
.,.,TRBJ1-1,TRBV6-2/TRBV6-3,TGTGCCAGCAGTTACGCGGGGCAGGGGCGCACTGAAGCTTCCTTT,CASSYAGQGRTEASF
.,TRBD2,TRBJ2-3,TRBV20-1,TGCGGTGCTAGGTCCGGGACTAGCGGGAGTACAGATACGCAGTATTTT,CGARSGTSGSTDTQYF
.,.,TRBJ1-5,TRBV27,TGTGCCAGCAGATCGACAGGAGAGAATCAGCCCCAGCATTTT,CASRSTGENQPQHF
many,.,TRBJ2-3,TRBV30,TGTGCCTGGAGTCTCGGAGGGGGGACAGATACGCAGTATTTT,CAWSLGGGTDTQYF
many,TRBD2,TRBJ2-3,TRBV28,TGTGCCAGCAGTTCGCCGACTAGCGGGAGGCCCACAGATACGCAGTATTTT,CASSSPTSGRPTDTQYF
.,.,TRBJ2-7,TRBV5-6,TGTGCCAGCAGCCTCGACATCACCTACGAGCAGTACTTC,CASSLDITYEQYF
many,TRBD2,TRBJ2-3,TRBV30,TGTGCCTGGTCCCTAGCGGGGCCCACAGATACGCAGTATTTT,CAWSLAGPTDTQYF
many,TRBD2,TRBJ2-3,TRBV7-2,TGTGCCAGCAGCTTTCCCCTAGCGGGGGGGGCGGCATCCCCAGATACGCAGTATTTT,CASSFPLAGGAASPDTQYF
.,.,TRBJ2-3,TRBV6-2/TRBV6-3,TGTGCCTGCGGGGGCGGATCCACAGATACGCAGTATTTT,CACGGGSTDTQYF
many,TRBD1,TRBJ1-1,TRBV5-1,TGCGCCAGCAGCTTGAGTAAGGGGGCGAGTACTGAAGCTTTCTTT,CASSLSKGASTEAFF
.,TRBD2,TRBJ2-3,TRBV20-1,TGCAGTGCTAGAGGCCGGGAGGGAATCACAGCTACGCAGTATTTT,CSARGREGITATQYF
many,TRBD1,TRBJ2-2,TRBV28,TGTGCCAGCGCGGACAGGACAGGGACAACCGGGGAGCTGTTTTTT,CASADRTGTTGELFF
.,.,TRBJ2-3,TRBV7-9,TGTGCCAGCAGCCTCCAGGACACCGAACTCACAGATACGCAGTATTTT,CASSLQDTELTDTQYF
.,.,TRBJ2-1,TRBV4-3,TGCGCCAGCAGCCAAGAAGGTAGGAATGAGCAGTTCTTC,CASSQEGRNEQFF
few,.,TRBJ2-7,TRBV5-4,TGTGCCAGCAGCCCCTTGGGAGGGACAGGGGTTAGGGGACTAGCGGTTTACGAGCAGTACTTC,CASSPLGGTGVRGLAVYEQYF
many,TRBD1,TRBJ2-7,TRBV19,TGTGCCAGTAACGCGGGACAGGGGATGAACGAGCAGTACTTC,CASNAGQGMNEQYF
many,TRBD2,TRBJ2-3,TRBV20-1,TGCAGTGCTAGAGATCCGGGACTAGCGGGTGATACGCAGTATTTT,CSARDPGLAGDTQYF